This TCR beta chain comes out of a study of cytomegalovirus exposure and HLA in healthy donors. Points from the study as a whole: Investigators reported fewer than 200 TCR beta chains as tied to cytomegalovirus.

As for this clone: Its target is not known.

Trimming at V came to 8 bases and at J to 2 bases, leaving 10 bases not matched to a gene. Germline-derived CDR1 and CDR2 are SGHDN and FVKESK. The length of the CDR3 is 15 residues. The PCR was carried out with 60 Vbeta primers and 13 Jbeta primers. This table comes from immunoSEQ multiplex PCR, and its TCRdb copy is limited to in-frame clones, with some not included. The sample holds about 140,000 clones, over 70% seen once. This receptor was identified in a young man in good health and CMV-seronegative. Sequencing was done on a sample of PBMCs. The V gene is TRBV14, the J gene TRBJ2-7; 9 nucleotides align to TRBD1. This CDR3 reads CASSNTGGGAYEQYF. DNA of the CDR3: TGTGCCAGCTCCAATACAGGGGGCGGTGCCTACGAGCAGTACTTC. Full variable domain (outside the CDR3, taken from reference TRBV14 and TRBJ2-7): EAGVTQFPSHSVIEKGQTVTLRCDPISGHDNLYWYRRVMGKEIKFLLHFVKESKQDESGMPNNRFLAERTGGTYSTLKVQPAELEDSGVYFCASSNTGGGAYEQYFGPGTRLTVT.